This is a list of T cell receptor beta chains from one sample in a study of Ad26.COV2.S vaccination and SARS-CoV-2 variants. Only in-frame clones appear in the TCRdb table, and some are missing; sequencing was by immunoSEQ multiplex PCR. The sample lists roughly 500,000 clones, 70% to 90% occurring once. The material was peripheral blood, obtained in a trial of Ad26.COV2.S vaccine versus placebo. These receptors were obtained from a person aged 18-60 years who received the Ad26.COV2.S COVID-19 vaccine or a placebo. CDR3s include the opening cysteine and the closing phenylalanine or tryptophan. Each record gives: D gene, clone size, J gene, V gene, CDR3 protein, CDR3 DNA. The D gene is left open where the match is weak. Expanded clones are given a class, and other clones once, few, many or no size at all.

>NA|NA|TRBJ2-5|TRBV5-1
CASSKVGETQYF
TGCGCCAGCAGCAAAGTCGGGGAGACCCAGTACTTC
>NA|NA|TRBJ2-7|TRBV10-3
CAISNPISYEQYF
TGTGCCATCAGTAACCCCATCTCCTACGAGCAGTACTTC
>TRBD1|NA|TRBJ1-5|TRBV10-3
CATSISGGGQPQHF
TGTGCCACCTCCATTTCAGGGGGCGGTCAGCCCCAGCATTTT
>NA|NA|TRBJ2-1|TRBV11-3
CASSLGSHYNEQFF
TGTGCCAGCAGCTTAGGTAGCCATTACAATGAGCAGTTCTTC
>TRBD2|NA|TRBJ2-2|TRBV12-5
CASGFRQAGANTGELFF
TGTGCTAGTGGTTTCCGGCAAGCGGGGGCGAACACCGGGGAGCTGTTTTTT
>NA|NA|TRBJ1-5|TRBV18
CASSPGGNQPQHF
TGTGCCAGCTCACCAGGGGGCAATCAGCCCCAGCATTTT
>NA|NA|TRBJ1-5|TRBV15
CATSRGDTGNQPQHF
TGTGCCACCAGCAGAGGGGATACAGGGAATCAGCCCCAGCATTTT
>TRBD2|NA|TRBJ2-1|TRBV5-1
CASSYGTSGSTYYNEQFF
TGCGCCAGCAGCTACGGGACTAGCGGGAGTACTTACTACAATGAGCAGTTCTTC
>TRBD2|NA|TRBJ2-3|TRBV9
CASSVGGRAQYF
TGTGCCAGCAGCGTTGGCGGGAGGGCGCAGTATTTT
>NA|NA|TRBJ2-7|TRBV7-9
CASSLGSGGHLSYEQYF
TGTGCCAGCAGCTTGGGGTCGGGCGGGCACCTCTCCTACGAGCAGTACTTC
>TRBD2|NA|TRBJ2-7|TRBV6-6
CASSPRTRVSNEQYF
TGTGCCAGCAGTCCGAGGACTAGGGTGTCCAACGAGCAGTACTTC
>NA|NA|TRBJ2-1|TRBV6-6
CASSLLGSTNEQFF
TGTGCCAGCTCCTTACTAGGGAGTACCAATGAGCAGTTCTTC
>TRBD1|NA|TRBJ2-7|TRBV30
CAWSATGVGEQYF
TGTGCCTGGAGCGCGACAGGGGTGGGCGAGCAGTACTTC
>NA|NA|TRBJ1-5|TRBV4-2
CASSQDLVGNSNQPQHF
TGTGCCAGCAGCCAAGATCTTGTGGGGAATAGCAATCAGCCCCAGCATTTT
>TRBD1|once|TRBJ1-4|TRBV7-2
CASSPRGQAQSEKLFF
TGTGCCAGCAGCCCACGCGGACAGGCTCAGAGCGAAAAACTGTTTTTT
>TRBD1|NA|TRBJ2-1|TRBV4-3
CASSQGRQGGNEQFF
TGCGCCAGCAGCCAAGGGCGACAGGGGGGAAATGAGCAGTTCTTC
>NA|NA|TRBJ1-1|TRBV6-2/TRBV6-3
CASSRGMNTEAFF
TGTGCCAGCAGTCGGGGAATGAACACTGAAGCTTTCTTT
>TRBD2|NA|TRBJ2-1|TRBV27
CATTFFPRVAGAHEQFF
TGTGCCACCACATTTTTCCCCAGAGTAGCGGGAGCTCATGAGCAGTTCTTC
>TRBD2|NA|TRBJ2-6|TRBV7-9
CASSAPGLAAGANVLTF
TGTGCCAGCAGTGCCCCGGGACTAGCAGCTGGGGCCAACGTCCTGACTTTC
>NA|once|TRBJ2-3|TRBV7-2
CASSLEAGTQYF
TGTGCCAGCAGCTTAGAGGCGGGGACGCAGTATTTT
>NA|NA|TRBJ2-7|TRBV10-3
CAIGTGHFSEQYF
TGTGCCATCGGAACCGGACACTTCAGCGAGCAGTACTTC
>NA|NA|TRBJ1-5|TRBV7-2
CASSLAENQPQHF
TGTGCCAGCAGCTTAGCGGAAAATCAGCCCCAGCATTTT
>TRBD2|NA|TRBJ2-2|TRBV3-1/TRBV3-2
CASSQHLAGGVGELFF
TGTGCCAGCAGCCAACATCTAGCGGGAGGGGTCGGGGAGCTGTTTTTT
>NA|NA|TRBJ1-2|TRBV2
CASSVRAGGYTF
TGTGCCAGCAGTGTCCGGGCTGGTGGCTACACCTTC
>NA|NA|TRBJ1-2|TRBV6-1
CASSEALGRLYGYTF
TGTGCCAGCAGTGAAGCGTTAGGCAGGCTCTATGGCTACACCTTC
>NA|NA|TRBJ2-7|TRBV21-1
CASSKRFPDRVYEQYF
TGTGCCAGCAGCAAGCGATTTCCGGACAGGGTGTACGAGCAGTACTTC
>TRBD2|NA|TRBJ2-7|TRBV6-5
CASSYRAGPPVEQYF
TGTGCCAGCAGTTACCGAGCGGGACCCCCGGTCGAGCAGTACTTC
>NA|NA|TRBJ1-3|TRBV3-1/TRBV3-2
CASSQEVNSLPMGNTIYF
TGTGCCAGCAGCCAAGAAGTTAACAGCCTACCTATGGGAAACACCATATATTTT
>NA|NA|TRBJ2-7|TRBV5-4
CASSLLGKEQYF
TGTGCCAGCAGCTTGTTGGGGAAGGAGCAGTACTTC
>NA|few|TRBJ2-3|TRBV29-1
CSATAFGTDTQYF
TGCAGCGCAACGGCTTTTGGCACAGATACGCAGTATTTT
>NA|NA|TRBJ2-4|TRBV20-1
CSASGGSKNIQYF
TGCAGTGCTAGTGGGGGGTCCAAAAACATTCAGTACTTC
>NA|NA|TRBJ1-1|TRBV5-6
CASSLANGGVEAFF
TGTGCCAGCAGCTTGGCCAATGGGGGAGTGGAAGCTTTCTTT
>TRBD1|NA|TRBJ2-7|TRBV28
CASMANDRGSEQYF
TGTGCCAGCATGGCCAACGACAGGGGAAGCGAGCAGTACTTC
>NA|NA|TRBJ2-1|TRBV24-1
CATSDPQREQFF
TGTGCCACCAGTGATCCACAGCGGGAGCAGTTCTTC
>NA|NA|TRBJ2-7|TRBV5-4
CASSLGESYEQYF
TGTGCCAGCAGCTTGGGTGAGTCATACGAGCAGTACTTC